The 29 T cell receptor beta chains below all came from one sample that was sequenced in a study of cytomegalovirus exposure and HLA in healthy donors. 60 Vbeta and 13 Jbeta primers were used in PCR. The table came from immunoSEQ multiplex PCR; TCRdb's copy has only in-frame clones and leaves some out. The table records 200,000 to 250,000 clones, roughly 79% of them present only once. The sequencing sample was made of PBMCs. Receptors originate from a man aged 18-30 years in good health and CMV-seronegative.

The chain joins TRBV18 to TRBJ1-5, with 7 bases identical to TRBD1. The CDR3 is made up of 15 amino acids. V lost 3 bases to trimming and J lost 4 bases; unmatched junction nucleotides: 6. Germline V gene sequence: CDR1 KGHSH, CDR2 LQKENI. CDR3 residues: CASSPMEGANQPQHF. For the CDR3, the DNA is TGTGCCAGCTCACCGATGGAGGGGGCAAATCAGCCCCAGCATTTT.

The rearrangement links TRBV18 to TRBJ1-3; D uncertain. The V gene's germline CDR1 is KGHSH and CDR2 LQKENI. This CDR3 comprises 15 residues. The germline V and J ends were trimmed by 0 bases and 0 bases, with 6 bases remaining between them. The CDR3 region has the DNA TGTGCCAGCTCACCACCGACAACCTCTGGAAACACCATATATTTT. Translation gives CASSPPTTSGNTIYF.

The V and J genes are TRBV29-1 and TRBJ2-7, with a weak D call TRBD2 (6 bases). Trimming pared 4 bases from V and 2 bases from J, leaving 24 bases between. Looked up from germline, CDR1 is SQVTM and CDR2 is ANQGSEA. The CDR3 has 17 amino acids. The CDR3 is CSVVGVGGRRPPYEQYF. CDR3 DNA: TGCAGCGTTGTAGGGGTGGGGGGACGGCGCCCCCCCTACGAGCAGTACTTC.

In this sample, this clone turned up once. CDR3 loop: CASSLSGDTGELFF. Written as DNA, the CDR3 is TGTGCCAGCAGCTTATCTGGAGACACCGGGGAGCTGTTTTTT. The J gene is TRBJ2-2, the V gene TRBV7-3; D unresolved. Trimming removed 2 bases at V and 3 bases at J, with 7 bases between. From germline, CDR1 is SGHTA and CDR2 FQGTGA. The CDR3 runs to 14 residues.

The chain employs TRBV2 and TRBJ1-1, with D perhaps matching TRBD1 (5 bases). The CDR3 extends over 13 amino acids. Germline loops: CDR1 SNHLY, CDR2 FYNNEI. Trimming pared 6 bases from V and 1 base from J, leaving 9 bases between. The CDR3, as DNA: TGTGCCAGCAGCTCCACAGGGAACACTGAAGCTTTCTTT. Amino acids: CASSSTGNTEAFF.

This clone was counted between two and nine times. The chain joins TRBV27 to TRBJ1-2; TRBD1 matches 8 bases. CDR1 MNHEY and CDR2 SMNVEV come from the germline V gene (reference sequence). V trimming: 5 bases; J trimming: 7 bases; junction bases outside the gene matches: 15. CDR3 size: 16 residues. The CDR3 nucleotides are TGTGCCAGCAGTACTGCCTCTCCAGGGGGCGACGGTGGCTACACCTTC. Protein: CASSTASPGGDGGYTF.

A note on this clone: The junction differs from germline at one of its ends, possibly a read error. V and J are TRBV7-7 and TRBJ2-2; TRBD2 matches 9 bases. The CDR3 consists of 16 residues. Germline lookup yields CDR1 SSHAT and CDR2 FNYEAQ (reference sequence). The CDR3 sequence: CASSLDAGGDTGELFF. The CDR3 DNA reads TGTGCTAGCAGCTTAGATGCGGGAGGGGACACCGGGGAGCTGTTTTTT.

The chain links TRBV6-6 to TRBJ2-7; TRBD1 matches at 7 bases. Trimming at V came to 0 bases and at J to 5 bases, leaving 7 bases not matched to a gene. The CDR3 extends over 15 amino acids. Germline V CDR1 and CDR2: MNHNY, SVGAGI (reference sequence). This CDR3 is CASSYSTGLTNEQYF. The DNA for the CDR3 is TGTGCCAGCAGTTACTCGACAGGGTTAACCAACGAGCAGTACTTC.

The chain joins TRBV2 to TRBJ1-1; perhaps TRBD1 as D (5 bases). Between the trimmed V and J ends, which lost 1 base and 3 bases, there was a span of 12 bases. Germline lookup yields CDR1 SNHLY and CDR2 FYNNEI. This CDR3 region has 15 residues. The DNA of the CDR3 is TGTGCCAGCAGTGAAGAGGCGGGAGGGGACACTGAAGCTTTCTTT. This encodes CASSEEAGGDTEAFF.

The V and J genes are TRBV27 and TRBJ1-6; maybe TRBD1 (5 bases). V was trimmed by 2 bases and J by 4 bases, leaving 12 bases between them. This CDR3 is 16 amino acids long. The germline CDR1 and CDR2 sequences are MNHEY and SMNVEV (reference sequence). The CDR3 DNA reads TGTGCCAGCAGTTTAACAGGCGTTTTATATAATTCACCCCTCCACTTT. This encodes CASSLTGVLYNSPLHF.

This chain joins TRBV30 and TRBJ2-6; the D is unclear. The V gene's germline CDR1 is GTSNPN and CDR2 SVGIG (reference sequence). V shed 8 bases and J shed 0 bases, with 14 bases lying between them. This CDR3 comprises 15 residues. DNA of the CDR3: TGTGCCGCCAGGTTCAGTTACTCTGGGGCCAACGTCCTGACTTTC. This sequence encodes CAARFSYSGANVLTF.

V and J are TRBV9 and TRBJ2-7, with 8 bases that match TRBD1. Per the germline V gene, CDR1 is SGDLS and CDR2 is YYNGEE. Trimming at V came to 4 bases and at J to 6 bases, leaving 18 bases not matched to a gene. The CDR3 has 17 amino acids. The CDR3 loop is CASSKAGLGQGTREQYF. The CDR3 DNA reads as TGTGCCAGCAGCAAGGCGGGCCTTGGACAGGGAACCCGCGAGCAGTACTTC.

The J gene is TRBJ1-1, the V gene TRBV7-9; tentative D call: TRBD1 (6 bases). This CDR3 has 14 residues. V lost 6 bases, J lost 0 bases, and 11 bases lay in between. Germline CDR1 reads SEHNR; CDR2 reads FQNEAQ (reference sequence). The CDR3 nucleotides are TGTGCCAGCAGACCCGGGACATTGAACACTGAAGCTTTCTTT. Protein product: CASRPGTLNTEAFF. The variable domain in full, with the rest retrieved from reference TRBV7-9 and TRBJ1-1, is DTGVSQNPRHKITKRGQNVTFRCDPISEHNRLYWYRQTLGQGPEFLTYFQNEAQLEKSRLLSDRFSAERPKGSFSTLEIQRTEQGDSAMYLCASRPGTLNTEAFFGQGTRLTVV.

This chain joins TRBV5-6 and TRBJ2-1; D gene ambiguous. This CDR3 region has 13 residues. Germline CDR1 is SGHDT and CDR2 is YYEEEE. The V and J ends lost 0 bases and 8 bases respectively, with 9 bases between them. The CDR3 bases are TGTGCCAGCAGCTTGGCGGTGATGGATGAGCAGTTCTTC. This translates into CASSLAVMDEQFF.

V and J are TRBV30 and TRBJ2-2; 8 bases match TRBD2. The V segment lost 4 bases and the J segment 4 bases; nucleotides outside the gene matches: 8. CDR3 length: 15 residues. CDR1 and CDR2 from the germline V gene are GTSNPN and SVGIG (reference sequence). CDR3 sequence: CAWTGGRARTGELFF. The CDR3 DNA sequence: TGTGCCTGGACGGGGGGGAGGGCCCGCACCGGGGAGCTGTTTTTT.

J is TRBJ2-5 and V is TRBV4-2, with 9 bases fitting TRBD2. This CDR3 has 17 amino acids. The J segment lost 2 bases and the V segment lost 0 bases, leaving 7 bases of the junction unmatched. In germline, CDR1 is LGHNA, CDR2 YNFKEQ. The CDR3: CASSQESLAGWQETQYF. In DNA, the CDR3 is TGTGCCAGCAGCCAAGAGTCGCTAGCGGGGTGGCAAGAGACCCAGTACTTC.

The chain joins TRBV2 to TRBJ2-2; 10 bases line up with TRBD1. J was trimmed by 0 bases and V by 6 bases; bases with no gene match: 1. The CDR3 totals 15 residues. Germline CDR1 SNHLY, CDR2 FYNNEI. The CDR3 DNA follows: TGTGCCAGCAGCGGACAGGGGGCGAACACCGGGGAGCTGTTTTTT. This codes for CASSGQGANTGELFF. Full variable domain (outside the CDR3, taken from reference TRBV2 and TRBJ2-2): EPEVTQTPSHQVTQMGQEVILRCVPISNHLYFYWYRQILGQKVEFLVSFYNNEISEKSEIFDDQFSVERPDGSNFTLKIRSTKLEDSAMYFCASSGQGANTGELFFGEGSRLTVL.

The gene calls are TRBV4-3 and TRBJ2-1; 9 nucleotides match TRBD2. The CDR3 sequence is 17 residues long. Germline trimming cut 2 bases from V and 7 bases from J; bases unmatched to any gene: 12. Looked up from germline, CDR1 is LGHNA and CDR2 is YSLEER. The CDR3 here is CASSQRLAGPLGNEQFF. Here the CDR3 DNA reads TGCGCCAGCAGCCAACGGCTAGCGGGACCCCTCGGGAATGAGCAGTTCTTC.

The V and J genes are TRBV5-4 and TRBJ1-1; no definite D call. Trimming stripped 2 bases from V and 1 base from J, with 3 bases between. Germline lookup yields CDR1 SGHNT and CDR2 YYREEE (reference sequence). This CDR3 comprises 12 residues. CDR3 sequence reads: CASSFGNTEAFF. In nucleotides, the CDR3 is TGTGCCAGCAGCTTCGGGAACACTGAAGCTTTCTTT.

On this clone itself: Germline is not matched at one junction end, which may reflect a read error. This chain joins TRBV7-7 and TRBJ1-1; D is ambiguous. This CDR3 spans 13 amino acids. Germline CDR1 SSHAT, CDR2 FNYEAQ (reference sequence). The CDR3 loop is CASSLQLNTEAFF. CDR3 coding DNA: TGTGCTAGCAGCTTACAACTAAACACTGAAGCTTTCTTT. Full variable domain (outside the CDR3, taken from reference TRBV7-7 and TRBJ1-1): GAGVSQSPRYKVTKRGQDVTLRCDPISSHATLYWYQQALGQGPEFLTYFNYEAQPDKSGLPSDRFSAERPEGSISTLTIQRTEQRDSAMYRCASSLQLNTEAFFGQGTRLTVV.

CDR3 sequence: CSAAGDEQFF. CDR3 DNA: TGCAGTGCTGCGGGGGATGAGCAGTTCTTC. The V gene is TRBV20-1, the J gene TRBJ2-1, with 7 bases fitting TRBD2. Trimming took 5 bases from V and 8 from J; bases not matched to a gene: 0. Germline lookup yields CDR1 DFQATT and CDR2 SNEGSKA (reference sequence). CDR3 length equals 10 residues.

The chain is built from TRBV19 and TRBJ2-7, with D maybe TRBD2 (7 bases). The germline gives CDR1 LNHDA, CDR2 SQIVND (reference sequence). V gave up 2 bases and J gave up 2 bases, with 13 bases separating them. The CDR3 runs to 15 residues. CDR3 residues: CASSILAGATYEQYF. The CDR3 bases are TGTGCCAGTAGTATACTGGCGGGGGCGACCTACGAGCAGTACTTC.

V is TRBV5-6 and J is TRBJ2-3; the match to TRBD2 covers 7 bases. Germline CDR1 is SGHDT and CDR2 is YYEEEE. With 4 bases clipped from V and 0 bases from J, the junction kept 14 bases outside the gene matches. The CDR3 sequence is 18 residues long. This chain's CDR3 is CASSGDLTSVPSTDTQYF. The CDR3 nucleotides read TGTGCCAGCAGCGGAGACCTTACTAGCGTCCCTAGCACAGATACGCAGTATTTT.

The rearrangement links TRBV11-3 to TRBJ2-1; TRBD2 matches 14 bases. The CDR3 loop spans 19 amino acids. Germline loops: CDR1 SGHNT, CDR2 YENEEA. Trimming took 0 bases from V and 6 from J; bases not matched to a gene: 10. The CDR3 reads CASSLEGTSGSPRGNEQFF. CDR3 coding DNA: TGTGCCAGCAGCTTAGAAGGGACTAGCGGGAGCCCTAGGGGCAATGAGCAGTTCTTC.

The V call is TRBV6-5, the J call TRBJ2-3; TRBD2 might be the D (6 bases). Germline V gene lookup returns CDR1 MNHEY and CDR2 SVGAGI. The CDR3 runs to 15 residues. Trimming took off 7 bases at V and 0 bases at J, with 14 bases between the two ends. The CDR3 protein is CASKYLGTSTDTQYF. CDR3 DNA sequence: TGTGCCAGCAAGTATCTCGGGACTAGCACAGATACGCAGTATTTT.

The count of this clone is one. This chain links TRBV18 with TRBJ2-7, with D possibly being TRBD1 (6 bases). The germline gives CDR1 KGHSH, CDR2 LQKENI. Trimming removed 3 bases from V and 2 bases from J, with 14 bases in between. CDR3 length: 15 residues. The CDR3 DNA follows: TGTGCCAGCTCACCCAGTAATGGGGGCCCCTACGAGCAGTACTTC. Amino acid sequence: CASSPSNGGPYEQYF.

This clone was counted between two and nine times. The chain carries TRBV7-2 and TRBJ2-2, with 7 nucleotides matching TRBD1. The CDR3 sequence is 15 residues long. Trimming removed 6 bases from V and 4 bases from J; junction bases left unmatched: 8. In germline, CDR1 is SGHTA, CDR2 FQGNSA. The CDR3 spells CASRLTGALTGELFF. The CDR3 region has the DNA TGTGCCAGCAGACTTACAGGGGCCCTCACCGGGGAGCTGTTTTTT.

The V gene is TRBV2, the J gene TRBJ2-7; D is perhaps TRBD1 (5 bases). The germline CDR1 and CDR2 sequences are SNHLY and FYNNEI. Deletions cut 3 bases from V and 2 bases from J, with 17 bases between. The CDR3 covers 16 residues. CDR3 DNA: TGTGCCAGCAGTGATAGGGCAGAGACAGCACCCTACGAGCAGTACTTC. This gives the protein CASSDRAETAPYEQYF.

This chain uses TRBV10-3 with TRBJ1-6; 8 bases match TRBD1. This CDR3 is built from 16 residues. The V segment lost 6 bases and the J segment 8 bases; nucleotides outside the gene matches: 12. Germline-derived CDR1 and CDR2 are ENHRY and SYGVKD. The CDR3 here is CAISEHSGGGYSPLHF. The CDR3 DNA reads as TGTGCCATCAGCGAGCATTCAGGGGGCGGATATTCACCCCTCCACTTT.